These 26 T cell receptor beta chains share one sample of origin, sequenced in a study. TCRdb ran MiXCR on the 5' RACE reads and lists one entry per CDR3 protein. Altogether under 35,000 distinct CDR3 sequences are present, roughly a quarter being singletons, with the ten largest covering approximately 4.3%. The sample taken for sequencing was memory CD4+ T cells sorted from blood. Subset described: memory CD4+ T cells, CD4+CD45RO+CD25-. All receptors come from a female donor with breast cancer.

This chain connects TRBV3-1 to TRBJ2-7; D call uncertain. CDR1 and CDR2 from the germline V gene are LGHDT and YNNKEL (reference sequence). The CDR3 has 16 amino acids. V was clipped by 1 base and J by 3 bases, with 16 bases between them. This CDR3 reads CASSQATIYGDYEQYF. The CDR3 DNA reads as TGTGCCAGCAGCCAAGCGACCATTTACGGAGACTACGAGCAGTACTTC.

This clonotype was recorded a few times. A much larger clone lies a single base off, so this may be a read error. This sequence joins TRBV27 and TRBJ2-7; D is undetermined. The CDR3 runs 13 residues. The germline CDR1 and CDR2 sequences are MNHEY and SMNVEV (reference sequence). The CDR3 nucleotides are TGTGCCGGCAGTTTAAGGCCGACCTACGAGCAGTACTTC. Protein sequence: CAGSLRPTYEQYF.

In DNA form, the CDR3 reads TGTGCCACCAGTGATTCCTTCGAATCCCACGAGCAGTACTTC. Protein sequence: CATSDSFESHEQYF. The chain links TRBV24-1 to TRBJ2-7, with no clear D. Looked up from germline, CDR1 is KGHDR and CDR2 is SFDVKD. The CDR3 consists of 14 residues. V was shortened by 2 bases and J by 5 bases, with 12 bases between the two germline ends.

This clonotype was seen more than once but under ten times. The V gene is TRBV3-1, the J gene TRBJ2-1, with a possible D match to TRBD1 (6 bases). The V end was cut by 3 bases, the J end by 8 bases, with 14 bases between. There are 14 residues in the CDR3. Germline V lookup: CDR1 LGHDT, CDR2 YNNKEL (reference sequence). As DNA, the CDR3 is TGTGCCAGCAGCCAGGCAAACAGGGTCGATGAGCAGTTCTTC. It specifies CASSQANRVDEQFF.

In this sample, this clonotype turned up many times. CDR3: CASSSLRDTAYNEQFF. In DNA form, the CDR3 reads TGTGCCAGCAGCTCTCTCCGGGACACGGCCTACAATGAGCAGTTCTTC. This chain joins TRBV7-9 and TRBJ2-1; tentative D call: TRBD1 (6 bases). CDR3 length: 16 amino acids. Per the germline V gene, CDR1 is SEHNR and CDR2 is FQNEAQ (reference sequence). Between the trimmed V and J ends, which lost 4 bases and 2 bases, there was a span of 15 bases.

There are a few counts of this clonotype. This chain joins TRBV20-1 and TRBJ2-1; 7 nucleotides agree with TRBD1. Germline V lookup: CDR1 DFQATT, CDR2 SNEGSKA (reference sequence). The CDR3 has 14 residues. After removal of 4 bases from V and 3 bases from J, the junction contained 6 bases not matched to a gene. CDR3 DNA sequence: TGCAGTGCTACTCGACAGGGAGTCTACAATGAGCAGTTCTTC. It is translated as CSATRQGVYNEQFF.

This chain connects TRBV9 to TRBJ1-1, with D tentatively TRBD1 (5 bases). V lost 3 bases and J 3 bases, leaving 12 bases between the germline ends. Germline assignment: CDR1 SGDLS and CDR2 YYNGEE. The CDR3 totals 14 residues. CDR3 DNA: TGTGCCAGCAGCGGGTGGGGGGAGGACACTGAAGCTTTCTTT. Its translation: CASSGWGEDTEAFF.

The chain combines TRBV29-1 with TRBJ2-3; 14 nucleotides match TRBD2. The CDR3 is 14 amino acids. In germline, CDR1 is SQVTM, CDR2 ANQGSEA. V dropped 6 bases and J dropped 4; count of bases not matched to a gene: 3. The CDR3: CSVGLAGGSDTQYF. Here the CDR3 DNA reads TGCAGCGTAGGACTAGCGGGAGGCTCAGATACGCAGTATTTT.

As regards this clonotype: A much larger clone lies a single base off, so this may be a read error. The chain has TRBV7-3 and TRBJ2-7; D unclear. The V gene's germline CDR1 is SGHTA and CDR2 FQGTGA. V was cut by 2 bases and J by 1 base, with 12 bases left in between. This CDR3 is 15 amino acids long. This CDR3 is CASSLSPGPSYEQYF. DNA of the CDR3: TGTGCCAGCAGCTTATCCCCCGGGCCGTCCTACGAGCAGTACTTC.

The V call is TRBV5-3, the J call TRBJ2-1; 7 bases match TRBD1. TRBV5-3 is an ORF, and what it does is uncertain. This CDR3 is 14 amino acids long. After removal of 2 bases from V and 10 bases from J, the junction contained 9 bases not matched to a gene. CDR3 in amino acids: CARSLPYRGPEQFF. CDR3 DNA: TGTGCCAGAAGCTTACCATACAGGGGACCAGAGCAGTTCTTC.

The sample holds many counts of this clonotype. The chain has TRBV28 and TRBJ2-7; TRBD2 might be the D (6 bases). The CDR3 totals 16 residues. Germline values: CDR1 MDHEN, CDR2 SYDVKM. The V end lost 4 bases, the J end lost 2 bases, and 18 bases lay between the germline ends. In nucleotides, the CDR3 is TGTGCCAGCAGTTCAACACAGAGCGGGCCTACCTACGAGCAGTACTTC. Residues: CASSSTQSGPTYEQYF.

This clonotype was detected only a few times. V is TRBV6-1 and J is TRBJ2-3; 12 bases map to TRBD2. The CDR3 consists of 17 residues. V lost 5 bases to trimming and J lost 6 bases; unmatched junction nucleotides: 12. The germline gives CDR1 MNHNS, CDR2 SASEGT. This chain's CDR3 is CASSPHRTSGTGDTQYF. The CDR3 bases are TGTGCCAGCAGTCCCCACAGGACTAGCGGGACTGGGGATACGCAGTATTTT.

V usage is TRBV11-2 and J usage is TRBJ2-1; D is undetermined. In germline, CDR1 is SGHAT, CDR2 FQNNGV. V lost 1 base and J 6 bases, leaving 7 bases between the germline ends. The CDR3 runs to 13 residues. For the CDR3, the DNA is TGTGCCAGCAGCTTAGCTCCGGGCAATGAGCAGTTCTTC. Its protein product is CASSLAPGNEQFF.

This clonotype was seen at least ten times. The chain uses TRBV27 and TRBJ1-2; 8 bases fit TRBD1. J gave up 6 bases and V 9 bases, and 3 bases lay outside the gene matches. Germline assignment: CDR1 MNHEY and CDR2 SMNVEV (reference sequence). This CDR3 has 11 residues. The CDR3 DNA is TGTGCCAGTGGACAGGGCGATGGCTACACCTTC. Its translation is CASGQGDGYTF.

CDR3 amino acids: CASRAGNSPLHF. The CDR3 coding sequence is TGTGCCAGCCGGGCCGGTAATTCACCCCTCCACTTT. The rearrangement joins TRBV7-9 to TRBJ1-6; D gene unclear. Germline V CDR1 and CDR2: SEHNR, FQNEAQ (reference sequence). The CDR3 is 12 amino acids. Between the trimmed V and J ends, which lost 8 bases and 6 bases, there was a span of 8 bases.

This clonotype was counted between two and nine times. The V gene is TRBV14, the J gene TRBJ2-6; D could derive from TRBD1 or TRBD2 (5 bases each). Deletions cut 0 bases from V and 0 bases from J, with 18 bases between. CDR3 length: 20 residues. CDR1 is SGHDN, CDR2 FVKESK, per germline. CDR3: CASSQDTGTGALSGANVLTF. The CDR3 nucleotides read TGTGCCAGCAGCCAAGATACCGGGACCGGGGCACTCTCTGGGGCCAACGTCCTGACTTTC.

This clonotype was counted ten times or more. The chain is built from TRBV29-1 and TRBJ2-7; the D is unclear. The CDR3 has 11 amino acids. The germline gives CDR1 SQVTM, CDR2 ANQGSEA. V was cut by 2 bases and J by 3 bases, with 5 bases left in between. This CDR3 is CSVERDYEQYF. The DNA for the CDR3 is TGCAGCGTTGAAAGGGACTACGAGCAGTACTTC.

In this sample, this clonotype turned up a few times. The CDR3 bases are TGTGCCAGCAGCTTTCCAGGGCAGGGGGAGACCCAGTACTTC. This encodes CASSFPGQGETQYF. This chain uses TRBV7-3 with TRBJ2-5; perhaps TRBD1 as D (6 bases). The CDR3 consists of 14 residues. CDR1 and CDR2 (germline): SGHTA, FQGTGA. The V gene lost 3 bases and the J gene lost 5 bases, with 13 bases spanning the gap.

The rearrangement joins TRBV7-2 to TRBJ2-7, with unresolved D. Trimming removed 1 base from V and 2 bases from J, with 9 bases in between. The CDR3 length is 14 residues. CDR1 SGHTA and CDR2 FQGNSA come from the germline V gene. CDR3 nucleotides: TGTGCCAGCAGCTTAGGTGCAATGACCTACGAGCAGTACTTC. Its protein product is CASSLGAMTYEQYF.

This clonotype appeared a few times. DNA for the CDR3: TGCGCCAGCAGCCCAACTAGCGGGGGGCCAAATGAGCAGTTCTTC. This gives the protein CASSPTSGGPNEQFF. The V and J genes are TRBV5-1 and TRBJ2-1, with 12 bases that match TRBD2. This CDR3 contains 15 residues. V lost 4 bases and J lost 7; bases outside the gene matches: 6. The germline gives CDR1 SGHRS, CDR2 YFSETQ.

The chain carries TRBV11-3 and TRBJ2-2; D is undetermined. This CDR3 has 13 residues. Trimming removed 1 base at V and 3 bases at J, with 3 bases between. Germline CDR1 reads SGHNT; CDR2 reads YENEEA. CDR3 nucleotide sequence: TGTGCCAGCAGCTTAGGGGACACCGGGGAGCTGTTTTTT. Amino acids: CASSLGDTGELFF.

A few counts support this clonotype. V usage is TRBV5-1 and J usage is TRBJ1-1; D remains ambiguous. CDR1 SGHRS and CDR2 YFSETQ come from the germline V gene. The CDR3 has 13 residues. Trimming removed 5 bases at V and 11 bases at J, with 19 bases between. The CDR3 is CASRSNTKETAFF. For the CDR3, the DNA is TGCGCCAGCAGAAGCAACACCAAGGAGACGGCTTTCTTT.

Concerning this clonotype: A clone one base away is much larger, so this may be a read error. The CDR3 ends on some other residue instead of the conserved phenylalanine or tryptophan, so this is likely a read error. V gene TRBV4-1 combines with J gene TRBJ2-7; tentatively, D is TRBD1 (5 bases). CDR1 MGHRA and CDR2 YSYEKL come from the germline V gene. This CDR3 region has 13 residues. V lost 1 base and J lost 7, with 11 bases in between. The CDR3: CASSQGRAWEQYL. The CDR3 DNA reads as TGCGCCAGCAGCCAAGGCAGGGCTTGGGAGCAGTACCTC.

V usage is TRBV10-1 and J usage is TRBJ2-3; TRBD2 matches 9 bases. The V gene end was trimmed by 8 bases and the J gene end by 1 base; junction bases not matched to a gene: 10. In germline, CDR1 is WNHNN, CDR2 SYGVQD (reference sequence). There are 16 residues in the CDR3. The DNA of the CDR3 is TGCGCCAGCTCCCCGGCGGCTAGCGGGGGCACAGATACGCAGTATTTT. This codes for CASSPAASGGTDTQYF.

This clonotype was recorded many times. The rearrangement links TRBV15 to TRBJ2-2, with D possibly being TRBD1 (6 bases). V lost 2 bases, J lost 5 bases, and 12 bases lay in between. The CDR3 is made up of 15 amino acids. CDR1 and CDR2 (germline): LNHNV, YYDKDF (reference sequence). CDR3: CATSRLGQSTGELFF. In nucleotides, the CDR3 is TGTGCCACCAGCAGACTAGGACAGTCTACCGGGGAGCTGTTTTTT. Complete variable domain (other parts from reference TRBV15 and TRBJ2-2): DAMVIQNPRYQVTQFGKPVTLSCSQTLNHNVMYWYQQKSSQAPKLLFHYYDKDFNNEADTPDNFQSRRPNTSFCFLDIRSPGLGDTAMYLCATSRLGQSTGELFFGEGSRLTVL.

This clonotype was counted once. A read error may be the cause here, since a much bigger clone is one base away. The gene calls are TRBV4-1 and TRBJ1-5; no clear D gene. This CDR3 has 16 residues. The germline V gene has CDR1 MGHRA and CDR2 YSYEKL. Written as DNA, the CDR3 is TGCGCCAGCGGCCAAGATCCCGGGGATAGCAATCAGCCCCAGCATTTT. As protein: CASGQDPGDSNQPQHF.